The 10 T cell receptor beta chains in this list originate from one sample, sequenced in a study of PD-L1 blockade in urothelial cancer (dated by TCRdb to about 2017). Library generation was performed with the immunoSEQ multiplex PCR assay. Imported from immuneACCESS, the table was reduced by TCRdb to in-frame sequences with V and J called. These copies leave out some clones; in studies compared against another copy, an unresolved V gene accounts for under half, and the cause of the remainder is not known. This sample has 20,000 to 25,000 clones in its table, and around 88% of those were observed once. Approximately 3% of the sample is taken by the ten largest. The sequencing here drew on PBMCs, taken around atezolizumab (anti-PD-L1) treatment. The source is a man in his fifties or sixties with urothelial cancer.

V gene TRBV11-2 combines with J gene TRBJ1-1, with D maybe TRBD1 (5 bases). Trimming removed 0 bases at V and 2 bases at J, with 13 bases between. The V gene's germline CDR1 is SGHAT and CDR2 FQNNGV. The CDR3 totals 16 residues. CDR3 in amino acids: CASSLEFGRANTEAFF. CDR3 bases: TGTGCCAGCAGCTTAGAGTTCGGCAGGGCTAACACTGAAGCTTTCTTT.

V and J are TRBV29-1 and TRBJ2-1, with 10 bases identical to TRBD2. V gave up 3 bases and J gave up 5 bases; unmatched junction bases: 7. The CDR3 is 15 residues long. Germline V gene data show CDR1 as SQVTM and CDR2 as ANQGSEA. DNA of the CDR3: TGCAGCGTTGATGGAGCGGGAGGGCCCGACAATGAGCAGTTCTTC. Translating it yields CSVDGAGGPDNEQFF.

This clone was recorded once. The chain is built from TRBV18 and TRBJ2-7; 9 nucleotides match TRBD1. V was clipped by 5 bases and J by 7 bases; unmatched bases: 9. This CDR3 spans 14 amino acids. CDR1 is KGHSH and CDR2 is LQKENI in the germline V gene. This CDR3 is CASSAQQGAQEQYF. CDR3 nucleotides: TGTGCCAGCTCAGCCCAACAGGGGGCGCAGGAGCAGTACTTC. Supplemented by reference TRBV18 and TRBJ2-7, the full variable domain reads NAGVMQNPRHLVRRRGQEARLRCSPMKGHSHVYWYRQLPEEGLKFMVYLQKENIIDESGMPKERFSAEFPKEGPSILRIQQVVRGDSAAYFCASSAQQGAQEQYFGPGTRLTVT.

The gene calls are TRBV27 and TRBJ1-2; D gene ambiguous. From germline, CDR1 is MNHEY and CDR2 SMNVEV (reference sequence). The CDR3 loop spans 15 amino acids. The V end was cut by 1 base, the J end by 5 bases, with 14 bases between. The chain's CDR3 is CASSLLGSGSYGYTF. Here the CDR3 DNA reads TGTGCCAGCAGTTTATTAGGTAGCGGTAGTTATGGCTACACCTTC.

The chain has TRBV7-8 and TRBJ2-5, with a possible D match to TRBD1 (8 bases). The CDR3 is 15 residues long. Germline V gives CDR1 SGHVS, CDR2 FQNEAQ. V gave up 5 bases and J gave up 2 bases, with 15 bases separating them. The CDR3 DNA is TGTGCCAGCAGCGTCACAGGGGGGGGGCAAGAGACCCAGTACTTC. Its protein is CASSVTGGGQETQYF.

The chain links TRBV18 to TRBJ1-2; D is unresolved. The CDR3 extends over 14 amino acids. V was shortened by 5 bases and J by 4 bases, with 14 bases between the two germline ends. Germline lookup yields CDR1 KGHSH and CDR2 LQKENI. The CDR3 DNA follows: TGTGCCAGCTCAAATGAGGGCACCATCTATGGCTACACCTTC. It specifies CASSNEGTIYGYTF.

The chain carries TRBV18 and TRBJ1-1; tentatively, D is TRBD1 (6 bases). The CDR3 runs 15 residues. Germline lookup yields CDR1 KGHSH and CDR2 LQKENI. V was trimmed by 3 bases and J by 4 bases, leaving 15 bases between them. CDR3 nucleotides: TGTGCCAGCTCACCCAAAACAGGGACGGGCACTGAAGCTTTCTTT. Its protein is CASSPKTGTGTEAFF.

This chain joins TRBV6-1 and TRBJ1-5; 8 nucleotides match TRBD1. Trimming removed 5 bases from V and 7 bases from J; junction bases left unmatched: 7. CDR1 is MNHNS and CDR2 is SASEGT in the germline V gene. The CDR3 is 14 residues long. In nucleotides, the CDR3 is TGTGCCAGCAGTCTACAGGGGGGGAGGCAGCCCCAGCATTTT. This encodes CASSLQGGRQPQHF.

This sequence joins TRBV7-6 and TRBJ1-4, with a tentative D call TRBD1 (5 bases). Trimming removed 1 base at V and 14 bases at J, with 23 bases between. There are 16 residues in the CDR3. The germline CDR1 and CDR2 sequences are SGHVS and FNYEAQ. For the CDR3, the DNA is TGTGCCAGCAGCTTAGGTCGGGGGACGGCCGAAAATGGTCTGTTTTTT. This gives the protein CASSLGRGTAENGLFF.

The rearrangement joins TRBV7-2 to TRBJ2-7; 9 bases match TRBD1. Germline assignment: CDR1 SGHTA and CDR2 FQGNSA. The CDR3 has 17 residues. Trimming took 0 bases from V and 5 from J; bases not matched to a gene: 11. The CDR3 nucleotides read TGTGCCAGCAGCTTAGCGGCCTCGGGACAGGGAATTAACGAGCAGTACTTC. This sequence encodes CASSLAASGQGINEQYF.